A selection of T cell receptor beta chains follows, all from one sample in a study of blood T cell repertoires in COVID-19. The method was immunoSEQ multiplex PCR; TCRdb's version includes in-frame clones alone and lacks a portion of them. Seen here are about 80,000 clones, over 70% observed once, and the top ten hold around 6%. The sequenced sample consisted of peripheral blood. Source of these receptors: a man between 45 and 60 years old with active or convalescent COVID-19. Both conserved end residues are part of each CDR3. A D gene is named only where the DNA matches it firmly. Size values are once, few and many counts, or a class for expanded clones, and some rows have none.

D gene: TRBD2; J gene: TRBJ2-1; V gene: TRBV5-4; clone size: -; CDR3 protein: CASSLVGDGGAVGEQFF; CDR3 DNA: TGTGCCAGCAGCTTGGTAGGGGACGGGGGGGCCGTGGGCGAGCAGTTCTTC
D gene: TRBD2; J gene: TRBJ2-2; V gene: TRBV25-1; clone size: -; CDR3 protein: CASRASGLNTGELFF; CDR3 DNA: TGTGCCAGCAGAGCTAGCGGGCTTAACACCGGGGAGCTGTTTTTT
D gene: -; J gene: TRBJ2-5; V gene: TRBV2; clone size: -; CDR3 protein: CASSVTTDFQETQYF; CDR3 DNA: TGTGCCAGCAGTGTGACAACGGATTTCCAAGAGACCCAGTACTTC
D gene: -; J gene: TRBJ2-2; V gene: TRBV5-4; clone size: -; CDR3 protein: CASSRGTRQGDTGELFF; CDR3 DNA: TGTGCCAGCAGCCGGGGGACTAGGCAGGGGGACACCGGGGAGCTGTTTTTT
D gene: -; J gene: TRBJ2-7; V gene: TRBV11-2; clone size: -; CDR3 protein: CASKPGHSSYEQYF; CDR3 DNA: TGTGCCAGCAAGCCGGGACACAGCTCCTACGAGCAGTACTTC
D gene: TRBD2; J gene: TRBJ2-3; V gene: TRBV6-4; clone size: few; CDR3 protein: CASKSSGDTDTQYF; CDR3 DNA: TGTGCCAGCAAGTCTAGCGGGGACACAGATACGCAGTATTTT
D gene: -; J gene: TRBJ2-4; V gene: TRBV6-2/TRBV6-3; clone size: few; CDR3 protein: CASSYRGNIQYF; CDR3 DNA: TGTGCCAGCAGTTACAGGGGAAACATTCAGTACTTC
D gene: TRBD1; J gene: TRBJ1-1; V gene: TRBV6-5; clone size: few; CDR3 protein: CASSYTRTGANTEAFF; CDR3 DNA: TGTGCCAGCAGTTACACGAGGACAGGGGCGAACACTGAAGCTTTCTTT
D gene: TRBD1; J gene: TRBJ1-5; V gene: TRBV29-1; clone size: -; CDR3 protein: CTTDRGDQPQHF; CDR3 DNA: TGCACCACCGACAGGGGAGATCAGCCCCAGCATTTT
D gene: -; J gene: TRBJ1-6; V gene: TRBV19; clone size: -; CDR3 protein: CASSIDLRQNNSPLHF; CDR3 DNA: TGTGCCAGTAGTATAGATCTGAGACAAAATAATTCACCCCTCCACTTT
D gene: -; J gene: TRBJ2-7; V gene: TRBV5-1; clone size: few; CDR3 protein: CASSYRAPYYEQYF; CDR3 DNA: TGCGCCAGCAGTTATCGCGCACCGTACTACGAGCAGTACTTC
D gene: -; J gene: TRBJ1-5; V gene: TRBV29-1; clone size: once; CDR3 protein: CSVEGGGPNQPQHF; CDR3 DNA: TGCAGCGTTGAAGGGGGAGGGCCCAATCAGCCCCAGCATTTT
D gene: TRBD1; J gene: TRBJ2-7; V gene: TRBV5-1; clone size: -; CDR3 protein: CASSLDIGTANSYEQYF; CDR3 DNA: TGCGCCAGCAGCTTGGACATCGGGACAGCCAACTCCTACGAGCAGTACTTC
D gene: -; J gene: TRBJ1-5; V gene: TRBV4-1; clone size: few; CDR3 protein: CASSQPGIPNQPQHF; CDR3 DNA: TGCGCCAGCAGCCAACCAGGGATTCCCAATCAGCCCCAGCATTTT
D gene: -; J gene: TRBJ1-2; V gene: TRBV7-9; clone size: few; CDR3 protein: CASSSSARQANYGYTF; CDR3 DNA: TGTGCCAGCAGCTCTTCAGCCCGACAGGCGAACTATGGCTACACCTTC
D gene: TRBD2; J gene: TRBJ2-7; V gene: TRBV7-2; clone size: -; CDR3 protein: CASTRSGGYEQYF; CDR3 DNA: TGTGCCAGCACCCGGAGCGGGGGGTACGAGCAGTACTTC
D gene: -; J gene: TRBJ2-7; V gene: TRBV5-6; clone size: -; CDR3 protein: CASRESGTRAYEQYF; CDR3 DNA: TGTGCCAGCAGGGAATCCGGGACTCGGGCCTACGAGCAGTACTTC
D gene: -; J gene: TRBJ2-3; V gene: TRBV6-5; clone size: -; CDR3 protein: CASSYYEGVQYF; CDR3 DNA: TGTGCCAGCAGTTACTACGAGGGGGTGCAGTATTTT
D gene: -; J gene: TRBJ1-1; V gene: TRBV5-4; clone size: -; CDR3 protein: CASSLQGRVSTEAFF; CDR3 DNA: TGTGCCAGCAGCTTGCAGGGGCGGGTGAGCACTGAAGCTTTCTTT
D gene: -; J gene: TRBJ2-7; V gene: TRBV7-6; clone size: -; CDR3 protein: CASSFRSALGDEQYF; CDR3 DNA: TGTGCCAGCAGCTTTAGGTCAGCGCTTGGCGACGAGCAGTACTTC
D gene: -; J gene: TRBJ2-3; V gene: TRBV20-1; clone size: once; CDR3 protein: CSASGRDTDTQYF; CDR3 DNA: TGCAGTGCTAGTGGCAGGGACACAGATACGCAGTATTTT
D gene: -; J gene: TRBJ1-5; V gene: TRBV5-5; clone size: few; CDR3 protein: CASSSRPGDLRNQPQHF; CDR3 DNA: TGTGCCAGCAGCTCTCGGCCAGGGGATCTCCGCAATCAGCCCCAGCATTTT
D gene: -; J gene: TRBJ1-1; V gene: TRBV28; clone size: -; CDR3 protein: CASSRTGTEAFF; CDR3 DNA: TGTGCCAGCAGTCGGACGGGGACTGAAGCTTTCTTT
D gene: -; J gene: TRBJ2-5; V gene: TRBV5-4; clone size: -; CDR3 protein: CASSPRGQLETQYF; CDR3 DNA: TGTGCCAGCAGCCCCAGAGGACAGCTAGAGACCCAGTACTTC
D gene: -; J gene: TRBJ2-7; V gene: TRBV18; clone size: -; CDR3 protein: CASSPSRDNEQYF; CDR3 DNA: TGTGCCAGCTCACCTTCCCGGGATAACGAGCAGTACTTC
D gene: TRBD2; J gene: TRBJ2-1; V gene: TRBV9; clone size: -; CDR3 protein: CASSASGGALYDEQFF; CDR3 DNA: TGTGCCAGCAGCGCTAGCGGGGGCGCCCTTTATGATGAGCAGTTCTTC
D gene: -; J gene: TRBJ1-1; V gene: TRBV4-1; clone size: -; CDR3 protein: CASSQASQGNTEAFF; CDR3 DNA: TGCGCCAGCAGCCAAGCCTCACAGGGGAACACTGAAGCTTTCTTT
D gene: TRBD2; J gene: TRBJ2-1; V gene: TRBV5-1; clone size: few; CDR3 protein: CASNSGLGLTEQFF; CDR3 DNA: TGCGCCAGCAATTCGGGACTAGGACTCACGGAGCAGTTCTTC
D gene: TRBD2; J gene: TRBJ2-1; V gene: TRBV5-1; clone size: few; CDR3 protein: CASSSLAGGVDEQFF; CDR3 DNA: TGCGCCAGCAGCTCACTAGCGGGGGGCGTGGATGAGCAGTTCTTC
D gene: TRBD1; J gene: TRBJ1-1; V gene: TRBV4-2; clone size: few; CDR3 protein: CASSQGTGDTEAFF; CDR3 DNA: TGTGCCAGCAGCCAGGGAACAGGGGACACTGAAGCTTTCTTT
D gene: -; J gene: TRBJ2-7; V gene: TRBV7-2; clone size: -; CDR3 protein: CASSFGTGPYEQYF; CDR3 DNA: TGTGCCAGCAGCTTCGGGACTGGCCCCTACGAGCAGTACTTC
D gene: TRBD1; J gene: TRBJ1-2; V gene: TRBV19; clone size: -; CDR3 protein: CASSLQGDYGYTF; CDR3 DNA: TGTGCCAGTAGCCTACAGGGGGACTATGGCTACACCTTC
D gene: -; J gene: TRBJ2-7; V gene: TRBV10-3; clone size: -; CDR3 protein: CATRGLGALEQYF; CDR3 DNA: TGTGCCACCCGCGGTCTGGGGGCCCTCGAGCAGTACTTC
D gene: TRBD2; J gene: TRBJ2-3; V gene: TRBV7-2; clone size: -; CDR3 protein: CASSRLAGGNTDTQYF; CDR3 DNA: TGTGCCAGCAGCCGCCTAGCGGGGGGTAACACAGATACGCAGTATTTT
D gene: TRBD2; J gene: TRBJ2-3; V gene: TRBV19; clone size: -; CDR3 protein: CASSIGLAGGEDTQYF; CDR3 DNA: TGTGCCAGTAGTATAGGACTAGCGGGGGGGGAAGATACGCAGTATTTT
D gene: TRBD1; J gene: TRBJ2-6; V gene: TRBV5-1; clone size: -; CDR3 protein: CASSQQGGSWANVLTF; CDR3 DNA: TGCGCCAGCAGCCAACAGGGGGGTTCTTGGGCCAACGTCCTGACTTTC
D gene: -; J gene: TRBJ2-5; V gene: TRBV12-3/TRBV12-4; clone size: -; CDR3 protein: CASSSQGRETQYF; CDR3 DNA: TGTGCCAGCAGTTCACAGGGACGGGAGACCCAGTACTTC
D gene: -; J gene: TRBJ1-2; V gene: TRBV2; clone size: once; CDR3 protein: CASSEFGEGDYGYTF; CDR3 DNA: TGTGCCAGCAGTGAATTTGGGGAGGGCGACTATGGCTACACCTTC
D gene: -; J gene: TRBJ1-5; V gene: TRBV6-1; clone size: -; CDR3 protein: CASSEAFNRPSRPQHF; CDR3 DNA: TGTGCCAGCAGTGAAGCGTTTAACCGGCCTAGCCGGCCCCAGCATTTT
D gene: -; J gene: TRBJ1-5; V gene: TRBV19; clone size: few; CDR3 protein: CASMETVNQPQHF; CDR3 DNA: TGTGCCAGTATGGAGACAGTTAATCAGCCCCAGCATTTT